What follows are 4 T cell receptor beta chains derived from one specimen sequenced in a study of graft-versus-host responses after intestinal transplantation (dated by TCRdb to 2020 to 2022). Libraries were made using the immunoSEQ multiplex PCR assay. The immuneACCESS repertoire file appears here via TCRdb, limited to in-frame rearrangements. These files lack a portion of the clones; in checked studies, under half of the deficit traces to unresolved V genes, and the cause of the others is not known. Within this sample are some 120,000 clones, with 90% to 95% of them counted one time only. Around 1% of the sample goes to the ten largest clones. Antigen specificity for these receptors is unknown. The time point tag for this specimen amounts to: cells obtained before transplantation from donor or recipient. The specimen was unstimulated CD8+ T cells sorted from spleen or lymph node cells, collected before transplant. The receptors come from a human donor who was the organ donor for an intestinal transplant.

The rearrangement uses TRBV6-5 and TRBJ1-1, with D possibly being TRBD1 (5 bases). The germline gives CDR1 MNHEY, CDR2 SVGAGI. The germline V and J ends were trimmed by 7 bases and 2 bases, with 17 bases remaining between them. The CDR3 runs to 15 residues. The CDR3 is CASTDLRDSNTEAFF. The CDR3 coding sequence is TGTGCCAGCACTGACCTTCGCGACAGCAACACTGAAGCTTTCTTT.

This clone was counted a single time. CDR3 nucleotides: TGTGCCTGGGCTCCGGGACATTTAGGGGAGCAGTACTTC. Its translation: CAWAPGHLGEQYF. The chain recombines TRBV30 with TRBJ2-7; TRBD1 might be the D (6 bases). Per the germline V gene, CDR1 is GTSNPN and CDR2 is SVGIG (reference sequence). V lost 5 bases and J 7 bases, leaving 18 bases between the germline ends. The CDR3 extends over 13 amino acids.

This clone was seen a single time. The CDR3 DNA sequence: TGCGCCAGCAGTGTAGAAGGAGATTCGGGGACCGGGGAGCTGTTTTTT. Translated, it gives CASSVEGDSGTGELFF. The V gene is TRBV23-1, the J gene TRBJ2-2, with D tentatively TRBD2 (5 bases). TRBV23-1 is treated as an ORF (open reading frame) with a function not yet certain. The CDR3 sequence is 16 residues long. Between the trimmed V and J ends, which lost 5 bases and 5 bases, there was a span of 18 bases.

The chain links TRBV27 to TRBJ2-6, with D possibly TRBD2 on 7 matching bases. Trimming shortened V by 4 bases and J by 4 bases, and 23 bases separated the two germline ends. The CDR3 consists of 19 residues. Germline V gene data show CDR1 as MNHEY and CDR2 as SMNVEV (reference sequence). In nucleotides, the CDR3 is TGTGCCAGCAGTTATAGCCGGGGGGCCCAATCCCTAGGGGCCAACGTCCTGACTTTC. It encodes CASSYSRGAQSLGANVLTF.